A selection of T cell receptor beta chains follows, all from one sample in a study of identical twins. TCRdb redid the calling of the 5' RACE reads with MiXCR, one entry per CDR3 protein. The data contain some 600,000 distinct CDR3 sequences, around 7.4% of them singletons. This sample also appeared in a second study, on yellow fever vaccine responses in identical twins.

The sequencing input was PBMCs. All receptors come from a young woman in good health. The CDR3 runs from the conserved cysteine through the conserved F or W. Each record gives: CDR3 length, J gene, V gene, clone size, D gene, CDR3 DNA, CDR3 protein. A D gene is named only where the DNA matches it firmly. For some rows the clone size is stated as once, few or many, or as a class when expanded; others skip it.

16 TRBJ2-6 TRBV6-5 few NA TGTGCCAGCAGTTACTCGAGGTCATCGGGGGCCAACGTCCTGACTTTC CASSYSRSSGANVLTF
13 TRBJ2-3 TRBV20-1 many NA TGCAGTGCTAGTGATCAGCGCGCAGATACGCAGTATTTT CSASDQRADTQYF
11 TRBJ2-5 TRBV28 few NA TGTGCCAGCAGTGTCTGGGAGACCCAGTACTTC CASSVWETQYF
12 TRBJ2-1 TRBV29-1 few NA TGCAGCGGTGCGGTGTCCTACAATGAGCAGTTCTTC CSGAVSYNEQFF
14 TRBJ1-2 TRBV20-1 many NA TGCAGTGCTAGCGGGCAGGCCACTAACTATGGCTACACCTTC CSASGQATNYGYTF
17 TRBJ1-4 TRBV12-3/TRBV12-4 many TRBD1 TGTGCCAGCAGTCCCCGACAGGGTATAACGACTAATGAAAAACTGTTTTTT CASSPRQGITTNEKLFF
17 TRBJ2-1 TRBV4-2 few NA TGTGCCAGCAGCCAAGATCCCTTTGAGGGGGTCGACAATGAGCAGTTCTTC CASSQDPFEGVDNEQFF
15 TRBJ2-7 TRBV20-1 NA TRBD1 TGCAGTGCTAGAGATGTCAGGACAGGGAATGCCGAGCAGTACTTC CSARDVRTGNAEQYF
14 TRBJ2-3 TRBV28 many TRBD2 TGTGCCAGCAGTAGGACTAGCGGGACGCATACGCAGTATTTT CASSRTSGTHTQYF
17 TRBJ2-1 TRBV12-3/TRBV12-4 few TRBD2 TGTGCCAGCAGCCTGGGGTCCCTAGCGGGGGGGTACAATGAGCAGTTCTTC CASSLGSLAGGYNEQFF
13 TRBJ2-5 TRBV5-1 few NA TGCGCCAGCGCAGAGTGGGGTGAAGAGACCCAGTACTTC CASAEWGEETQYF
13 TRBJ1-3 TRBV20-1 few NA TGCAGTGCTAGAGAAGACAGAAGAAACACCATATATTTT CSAREDRRNTIYF
16 TRBJ1-3 TRBV12-3/TRBV12-4 NA TRBD1 TGTGCCAGCAGTTCGCAGGGGGCGCTCGGAGGAAACACCATATATTTT CASSSQGALGGNTIYF
13 TRBJ1-5 TRBV3-1 NA TRBD1 TGTGCCAGCAGCCCGGGACAGGGGTCCCCCCAGCATTTT CASSPGQGSPQHF
19 TRBJ2-4 TRBV7-8 many NA TGTGCCAGCAGCTTAGAGTCACGGGACGGGCGACTAGCCAAAAACATTCAGTACTTC CASSLESRDGRLAKNIQYF
14 TRBJ1-3 TRBV12-3/TRBV12-4 NA NA TGTGCCAGCAGTGCCCAGGCCCCCGGAAACACCATATATTTT CASSAQAPGNTIYF
12 TRBJ2-6 TRBV29-1 few NA TGCAGCCGGGGTACTGGGGCCAACGTCCTGACTTTC CSRGTGANVLTF
13 TRBJ1-5 TRBV24-1 many NA TGTGCCACCAGCACAGGGATCGCTCAGCCCCAGCATTTT CATSTGIAQPQHF
12 TRBJ1-1 TRBV7-9 many NA TGTGCCAGCAGCCCCTTCATCAGTGAAGCTTTCTTT CASSPFISEAFF
15 TRBJ2-7 TRBV5-6 NA NA TGTGCCAGCAGCTTGGTTACGGCAGGGATTGGCGAGCAGTACTTC CASSLVTAGIGEQYF
15 TRBJ2-7 TRBV10-3 many NA TGTGCCATCAGACCTAGGGACTCCGCCTCTGGAGAGCAGTACTTC CAIRPRDSASGEQYF
12 TRBJ1-2 TRBV20-1 NA NA TGCAGCGCCCAGCAGGGAACCTATGGCTACACCTTC CSAQQGTYGYTF
17 TRBJ2-1 TRBV7-7 few NA TGTGCCAGCAGCCCACGGTCCGGTCCCCGAACCTACAATGAGCAGTTCTTC CASSPRSGPRTYNEQFF
16 TRBJ2-7 TRBV7-9 NA TRBD1 TGTGCCAGCAGCCCAGAGGGGGCAGGGCTATCCTACGAGCAGTACTTC CASSPEGAGLSYEQYF
17 TRBJ2-6 TRBV24-1 few NA TGTGCCACCAATCCAGGGGTTTCTGGCTCTGGGGCCAACGTCCTGACTTTC CATNPGVSGSGANVLTF
14 TRBJ2-3 TRBV2 NA NA TGTGCCAGCAGTGACGATGAGGGAACAGATACGCAGTATTTT CASSDDEGTDTQYF
15 TRBJ2-7 TRBV7-9 many TRBD1 TGTGCCAGCAGCCCTCGGGACAGTGCGGACTACGAGCAGTACTTC CASSPRDSADYEQYF
15 TRBJ2-7 TRBV7-3 few TRBD2 TGTGCCAGCAGCTTGAGCGGGGACGGAACCTACGAGCAGTACTTC CASSLSGDGTYEQYF
15 TRBJ2-1 TRBV20-1 once TRBD2 TGCAGTGCTAGAAATACTAGCGGGAGGGCCAATGAGCAGTTCTTC CSARNTSGRANEQFF
15 TRBJ2-1 TRBV28 NA TRBD2 TGTGCCAGCAGTTACCCGAGGACTAGCGGCAATGAGCAGTTCTTC CASSYPRTSGNEQFF
13 TRBJ1-1 TRBV5-1 many TRBD1 TGCGCCAGCAGCTTGGAGGGGGCGCCTGAAGCTTTCTTT CASSLEGAPEAFF
16 TRBJ1-6 TRBV28 few NA TGTGCCAGCAGTTTGCATGAGGGTTTATCGTATTCACCCCTCCACTTT CASSLHEGLSYSPLHF
16 TRBJ2-5 TRBV13 few NA TGTGCCAGCAGCTCCCACACCACGACAGGCCAAGAGACCCAGTACTTC CASSSHTTTGQETQYF
16 TRBJ2-5 TRBV9 NA NA TGTGCCAGCAGTCCTAGGGGGGGGCAGAACCAAGAGACCCAGTACTTC CASSPRGGQNQETQYF
15 TRBJ1-3 TRBV10-3 NA NA TGTGCCATCAGCCCGCGTAAGGACTCTGGAAACACCATATATTTT CAISPRKDSGNTIYF
15 TRBJ2-5 TRBV5-1 many TRBD2 TGCGCCAGCAGCTTAAGCGGGGGGTTCCAAGAGACCCAGTACTTC CASSLSGGFQETQYF
16 TRBJ2-1 TRBV12-3/TRBV12-4 few TRBD2 TGTGCCAGCAGTCTTCTAGGGACTAGCTCCTACAATGAGCAGTTCTTC CASSLLGTSSYNEQFF
15 TRBJ2-7 TRBV27 few NA TGTGCCAGCACCATGGTGGGGGTGTCTAAGACCATCCAGTACTTC CASTMVGVSKTIQYF
15 TRBJ2-1 TRBV20-1 many TRBD2 TGCAGTGCCACACTAGCGGGGGACCCCTACAATGAGCAGTTCTTC CSATLAGDPYNEQFF
15 TRBJ1-1 TRBV7-2 NA TRBD1 TGTGCCAGCAGCTTACCGCAGGGGGCCGGTACTGAAGCTTTCTTT CASSLPQGAGTEAFF
16 TRBJ1-1 TRBV27 many NA TGTGCCAGCAGTTTATGGGGGCGCGTAAAGAACACTGAAGCTTTCTTT CASSLWGRVKNTEAFF
14 TRBJ1-1 TRBV4-1 NA TRBD1 TGCGCCAGCAGCCCCGGGGCAGGGGGGACTGAAGCTTTCTTT CASSPGAGGTEAFF
15 TRBJ1-5 TRBV12-3/TRBV12-4 NA TRBD1 TGTGCCAGCAGCCGCCAGGGGGGGAGCAATCAGCCCCAGCATTTT CASSRQGGSNQPQHF
15 TRBJ1-1 TRBV6-4 many TRBD1 TGTGCCAGACACAGGGGATTGGGGAAAGGGACTGAAGCTTTCTTT CARHRGLGKGTEAFF
14 TRBJ2-5 TRBV11-2 many TRBD2 TGTGCCAGCAGCCTGCGGGGGACCCAGGAGACCCAGTACTTC CASSLRGTQETQYF